The present T cell receptor (beta chain) was sequenced within a study of neoadjuvant nivolumab and ipilimumab in lung cancer. Study-level points and caveats: TCR receptors were sequenced in few samples. Pretherapy blood TCR richness correlated positively with resected tumor richness. From pretherapy to surgery, tumor richness and clonality rose with dual therapy.

Repertoires were generated with immunoSEQ multiplex PCR, while TCRdb's copy carries only in-frame clones and drops some. The data show fewer than 30,000 clones, about 76% seen once. Details on this clone: The antigen remains unidentified.

This clonotype originated in an adult with non-small cell lung cancer. The sample here was tumor tissue, taken after neoadjuvant nivolumab, alone or with ipilimumab, at or shortly before surgery.

The CDR3 DNA follows: TGTGCCAGCAGCTCCCAATCGAACACTGAAGCTTTCTTT. Translated, it gives CASSSQSNTEAFF. The rearrangement joins TRBV7-8 to TRBJ1-1; D ambiguous. The CDR3 contains 13 residues. Germline V lookup: CDR1 SGHVS, CDR2 FQNEAQ. V was clipped by 4 bases and J by 1 base, with 7 bases between them. Supplemented by reference TRBV7-8 and TRBJ1-1, the full variable domain reads GAGVSQSPRYKVAKRGQDVALRCDPISGHVSLFWYQQALGQGPEFLTYFQNEAQLDKSGLPSDRFFAERPEGSVSTLKIQRTQQEDSAVYLCASSSQSNTEAFFGQGTRLTVV.